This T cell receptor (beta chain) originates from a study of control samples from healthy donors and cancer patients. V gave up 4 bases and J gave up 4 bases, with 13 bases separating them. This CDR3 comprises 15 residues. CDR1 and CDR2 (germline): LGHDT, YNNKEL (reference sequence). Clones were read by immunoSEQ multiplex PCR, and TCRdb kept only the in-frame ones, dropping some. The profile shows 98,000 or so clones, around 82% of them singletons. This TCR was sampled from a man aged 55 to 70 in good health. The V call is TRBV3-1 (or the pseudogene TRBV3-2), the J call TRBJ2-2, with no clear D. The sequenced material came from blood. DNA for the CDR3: TGTGCCAGCAGCCTTTGGCAACAGACCACCGGGGAGCTGTTTTTT. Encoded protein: CASSLWQQTTGELFF.